This passage covers 8 T cell receptor beta chains from one sample sequenced in a study of blood T cell repertoires in COVID-19. This table comes from immunoSEQ multiplex PCR, and its TCRdb copy is limited to in-frame clones, with some not included. Of roughly 100,000 clones in the sample, about 89% are singletons; the top ten hold roughly 5.3%. Material for sequencing was peripheral blood. These receptors were taken from a human donor in a cohort sampled during active COVID-19.

The genes are TRBV18 and TRBJ1-5; D call uncertain. V lost 3 bases and J lost 2, with 11 bases in between. The germline CDR1 and CDR2 sequences are KGHSH and LQKENI. The CDR3 totals 15 residues. The CDR3 DNA follows: TGTGCCAGCTCACCTGGTGGAACAGGCAATCAGCCCCAGCATTTT. Its translation is CASSPGGTGNQPQHF.

The V gene is TRBV11-3, the J gene TRBJ1-1; D remains ambiguous. The CDR3 runs 16 residues. Deletions cut 3 bases from V and 4 bases from J, with 18 bases between. Germline CDR1 is SGHNT and CDR2 is YENEEA. In nucleotides, the CDR3 is TGTGCCAGCAGCTTGCGGGCAGGTCGGCTGGGCACTGAAGCTTTCTTT. Translating it yields CASSLRAGRLGTEAFF.

The chain combines TRBV2 with TRBJ2-1; no clear D. V lost 10 bases and J lost 12, with 25 bases in between. The CDR3 consists of 14 residues. Germline assignment: CDR1 SNHLY and CDR2 FYNNEI. The CDR3 here is CANLAGSSISGQFF. For the CDR3, the DNA is TGTGCCAACCTTGCCGGGTCCTCCATTTCCGGGCAGTTCTTC.

The J gene is TRBJ1-1, the V gene TRBV19; D possibly corresponds to TRBD1 (5 bases). Trimming pared 1 base from V and 5 bases from J, leaving 14 bases between. This CDR3 comprises 15 residues. The germline CDR1 and CDR2 sequences are LNHDA and SQIVND (reference sequence). The CDR3 sequence: CASSIGGLIRTEAFF. As DNA, the CDR3 is TGTGCCAGTAGTATAGGGGGACTCATCAGAACTGAAGCTTTCTTT.

The gene calls are TRBV6-6 and TRBJ1-1, with a weak D call TRBD1 (5 bases). The CDR3 loop spans 13 amino acids. CDR1 and CDR2 from the germline V gene are MNHNY and SVGAGI (reference sequence). V gave up 7 bases and J gave up 3 bases, with 12 bases separating them. The CDR3 nucleotides are TGTGCCAGCAACCAACGGGGGTACACTGAAGCTTTCTTT. Its translation is CASNQRGYTEAFF.

This clone came up a few times. The CDR3 bases are TGTGCCAGTAGCCGGACAGCAAGGTACGAGCAGTACTTC. It translates to CASSRTARYEQYF. The chain links TRBV19 to TRBJ2-7; the D gene is possibly TRBD1 (6 bases). This CDR3 spans 13 amino acids. Germline loops: CDR1 LNHDA, CDR2 SQIVND (reference sequence). Trimming shortened V by 6 bases and J by 4 bases, and 13 bases separated the two germline ends.

The CDR3 reads CASSLEASLISYNEQFF. In DNA, the CDR3 is TGTGCCAGCAGCTTAGAGGCTAGCCTGATCTCCTACAATGAGCAGTTCTTC. The rearrangement joins TRBV11-2 to TRBJ2-1; D may be TRBD2 (5 bases). CDR1 and CDR2 (germline): SGHAT, FQNNGV. V lost 0 bases and J 0 bases, leaving 12 bases between the germline ends. This CDR3 contains 17 residues. Full variable domain (remainder filled in from reference TRBV11-2 and TRBJ2-1): EAGVAQSPRYKIIEKRQSVAFWCNPISGHATLYWYQQILGQGPKLLIQFQNNGVVDDSQLPKDRFSAERLKGVDSTLKIQPAKLEDSAVYLCASSLEASLISYNEQFFGPGTRLTVL.

V and J are TRBV7-2 and TRBJ1-1; TRBD1 matches at 8 bases. Trimming at V came to 0 bases and at J to 5 bases, leaving 11 bases not matched to a gene. Looked up from germline, CDR1 is SGHTA and CDR2 is FQGNSA. This CDR3 has 17 amino acids. CDR3 nucleotides: TGTGCCAGCAGCTTAGCAGCGGCAGGGGGCTTCGGGACTGAAGCTTTCTTT. Protein product: CASSLAAAGGFGTEAFF.